The present T cell receptor beta chain was sequenced within a study of CD8 T cells in ankylosing spondylitis. The study's findings and limits: Characteristic of ankylosing spondylitis blood, it appeared, was a TCR beta motif comprising several highly homologous variants. As reported, disease-linked clones showed significant enrichment in matched ankylosing spondylitis synovial fluid.

For this clonotype: Its target is unknown.

Libraries of TCR beta came from quantitative 5'-RACE with molecular barcodes. Using its own MiXCR run on the 5' RACE reads, TCRdb lists one record per CDR3 protein. The sample has roughly 670,000 distinct CDR3 sequences; over 15% are singletons. This CDR3 is 13 amino acids long. Trimming took 5 bases from V and 1 from J, leaving 8 bases between them. The germline gives CDR1 SGHTA, CDR2 FQGTGA. Sample: blood, either unsorted or a sorted T cell fraction (not recorded which). This clonotype originated in a male donor with ankylosing spondylitis. The J gene is TRBJ1-1, the V gene TRBV7-3; D unresolved. This CDR3 is CASSIHTNTEAFF. In DNA form, the CDR3 reads TGTGCCAGCAGCATACACACGAACACTGAAGCTTTCTTT.